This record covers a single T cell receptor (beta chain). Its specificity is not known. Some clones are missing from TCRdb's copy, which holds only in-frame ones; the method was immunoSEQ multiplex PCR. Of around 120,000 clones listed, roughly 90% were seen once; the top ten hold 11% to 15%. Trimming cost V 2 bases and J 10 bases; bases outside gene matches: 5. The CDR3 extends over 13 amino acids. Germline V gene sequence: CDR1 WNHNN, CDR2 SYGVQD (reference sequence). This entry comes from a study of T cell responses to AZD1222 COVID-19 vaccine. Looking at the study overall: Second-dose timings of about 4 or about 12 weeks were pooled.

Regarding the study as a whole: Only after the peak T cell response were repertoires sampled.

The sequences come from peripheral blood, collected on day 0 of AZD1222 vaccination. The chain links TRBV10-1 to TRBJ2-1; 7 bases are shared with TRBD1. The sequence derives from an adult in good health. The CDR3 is CASSENTGDEQFF. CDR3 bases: TGCGCCAGCAGTGAGAACACAGGGGACGAGCAGTTCTTC.